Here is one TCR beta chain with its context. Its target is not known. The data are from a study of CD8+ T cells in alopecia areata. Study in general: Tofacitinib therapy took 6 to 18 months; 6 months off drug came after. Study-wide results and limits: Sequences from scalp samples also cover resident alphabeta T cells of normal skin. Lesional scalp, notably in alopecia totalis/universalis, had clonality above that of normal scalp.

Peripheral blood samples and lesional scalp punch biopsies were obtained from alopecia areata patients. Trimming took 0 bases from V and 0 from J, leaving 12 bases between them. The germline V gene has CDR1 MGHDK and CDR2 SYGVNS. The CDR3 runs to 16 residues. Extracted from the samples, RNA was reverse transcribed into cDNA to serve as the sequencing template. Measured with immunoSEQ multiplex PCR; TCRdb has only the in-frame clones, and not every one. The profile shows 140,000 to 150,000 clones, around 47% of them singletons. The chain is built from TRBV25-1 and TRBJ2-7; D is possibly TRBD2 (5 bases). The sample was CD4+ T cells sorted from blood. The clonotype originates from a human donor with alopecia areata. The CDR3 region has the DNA TGTGCCAGCAGTGAATACTCTCCGGGAAGCTCCTACGAGCAGTACTTC. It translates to CASSEYSPGSSYEQYF.